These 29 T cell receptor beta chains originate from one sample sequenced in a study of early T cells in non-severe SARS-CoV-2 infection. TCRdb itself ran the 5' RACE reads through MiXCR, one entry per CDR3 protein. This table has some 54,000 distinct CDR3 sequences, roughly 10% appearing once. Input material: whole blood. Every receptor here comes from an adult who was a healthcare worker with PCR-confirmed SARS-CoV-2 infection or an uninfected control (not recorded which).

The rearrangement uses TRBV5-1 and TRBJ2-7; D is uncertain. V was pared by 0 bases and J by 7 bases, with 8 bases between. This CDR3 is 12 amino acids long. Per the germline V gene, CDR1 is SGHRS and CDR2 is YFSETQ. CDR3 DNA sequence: TGCGCCAGCAGCTTGGATATGGGGGAGCAGTACTTC. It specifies CASSLDMGEQYF.

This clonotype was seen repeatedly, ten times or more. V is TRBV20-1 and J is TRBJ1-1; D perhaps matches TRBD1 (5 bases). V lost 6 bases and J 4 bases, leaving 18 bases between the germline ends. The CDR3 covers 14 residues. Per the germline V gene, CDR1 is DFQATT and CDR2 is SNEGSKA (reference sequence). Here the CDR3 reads CSAVGWGAGTEAFF. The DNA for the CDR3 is TGCAGTGCAGTCGGGTGGGGCGCAGGCACTGAAGCTTTCTTT.

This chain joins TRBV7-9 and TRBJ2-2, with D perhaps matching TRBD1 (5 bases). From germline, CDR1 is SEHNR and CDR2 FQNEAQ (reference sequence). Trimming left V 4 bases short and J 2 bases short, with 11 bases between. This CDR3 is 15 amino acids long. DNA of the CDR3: TGTGCCAGCAGCTACCTAGACAGTAACACCGGGGAGCTGTTTTTT. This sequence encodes CASSYLDSNTGELFF. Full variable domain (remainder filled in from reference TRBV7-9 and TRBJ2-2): DTGVSQNPRHKITKRGQNVTFRCDPISEHNRLYWYRQTLGQGPEFLTYFQNEAQLEKSRLLSDRFSAERPKGSFSTLEIQRTEQGDSAMYLCASSYLDSNTGELFFGEGSRLTVL.

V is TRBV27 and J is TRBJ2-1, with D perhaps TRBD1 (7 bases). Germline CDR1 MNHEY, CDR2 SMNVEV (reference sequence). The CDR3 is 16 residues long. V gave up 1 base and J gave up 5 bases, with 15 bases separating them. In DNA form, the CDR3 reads TGTGCCAGCAGTTTATACTCCCAGGGGGGAGACAATGAGCAGTTCTTC. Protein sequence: CASSLYSQGGDNEQFF.

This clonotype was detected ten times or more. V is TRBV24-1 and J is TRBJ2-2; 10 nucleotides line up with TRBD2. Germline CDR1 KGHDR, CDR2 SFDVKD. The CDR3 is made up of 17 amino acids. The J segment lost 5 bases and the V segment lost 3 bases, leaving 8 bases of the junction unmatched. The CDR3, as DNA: TGTGCCACCAGTGATCCGAACAGCGGGAGGGGGACCGGGGAGCTGTTTTTT. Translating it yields CATSDPNSGRGTGELFF.

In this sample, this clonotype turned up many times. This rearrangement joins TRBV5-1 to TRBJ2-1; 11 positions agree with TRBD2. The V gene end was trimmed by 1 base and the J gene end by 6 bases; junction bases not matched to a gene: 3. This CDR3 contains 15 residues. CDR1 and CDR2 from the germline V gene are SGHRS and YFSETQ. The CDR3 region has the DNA TGCGCCAGCAGCTTGTCGGGACTAGCGGTCAATGAGCAGTTCTTC. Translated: CASSLSGLAVNEQFF. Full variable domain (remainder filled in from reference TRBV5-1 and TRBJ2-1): KAGVTQTPRYLIKTRGQQVTLSCSPISGHRSVSWYQQTPGQGLQFLFEYFSETQRNKGNFPGRFSGRQFSNSRSEMNVSTLELGDSALYLCASSLSGLAVNEQFFGPGTRLTVL.

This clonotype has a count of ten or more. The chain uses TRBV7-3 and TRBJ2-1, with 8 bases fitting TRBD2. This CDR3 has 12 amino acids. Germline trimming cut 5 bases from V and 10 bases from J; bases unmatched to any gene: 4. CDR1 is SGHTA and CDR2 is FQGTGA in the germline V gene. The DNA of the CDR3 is TGTGCCAGCAGCCCCCAGCGGGGGGAGCAGTTCTTC. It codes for CASSPQRGEQFF. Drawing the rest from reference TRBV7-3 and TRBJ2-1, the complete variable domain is GAGVSQTPSNKVTEKGKYVELRCDPISGHTALYWYRQSLGQGPEFLIYFQGTGAADDSGLPNDRFFAVRPEGSVSTLKIQRTERGDSAVYLCASSPQRGEQFFGPGTRLTVL.

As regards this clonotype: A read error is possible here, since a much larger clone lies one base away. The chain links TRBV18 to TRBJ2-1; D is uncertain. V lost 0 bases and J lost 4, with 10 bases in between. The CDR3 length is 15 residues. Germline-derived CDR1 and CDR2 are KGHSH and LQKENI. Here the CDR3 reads CASSPPAATYNEQFF. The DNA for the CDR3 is TGTGCCAGCTCACCACCGGCTGCGACATACAATGAGCAGTTCTTC.

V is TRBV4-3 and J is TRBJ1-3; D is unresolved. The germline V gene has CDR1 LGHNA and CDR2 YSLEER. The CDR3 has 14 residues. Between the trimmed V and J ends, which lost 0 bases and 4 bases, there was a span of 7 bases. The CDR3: CASSQDHTGNTIYF. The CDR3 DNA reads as TGCGCCAGCAGCCAAGATCATACCGGAAACACCATATATTTT.

The CDR3 is CASGGLAGEGEQYF. CDR3 DNA: TGTGCCAGCGGGGGACTAGCGGGAGAAGGCGAGCAGTACTTC. The gene calls are TRBV6-2 or TRBV6-3 and TRBJ2-7, with TRBD2 matching 14 bases. Trimming at V came to 8 bases and at J to 6 bases, leaving 6 bases not matched to a gene. CDR1 and CDR2 (germline): MNHEY, SVGEGT. The CDR3 loop spans 14 amino acids.

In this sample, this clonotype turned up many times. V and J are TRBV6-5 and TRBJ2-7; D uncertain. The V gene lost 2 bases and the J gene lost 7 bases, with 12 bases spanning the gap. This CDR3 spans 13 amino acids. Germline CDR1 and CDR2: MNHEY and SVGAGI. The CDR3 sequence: CASSYDGAKEQYF. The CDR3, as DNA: TGTGCCAGCAGTTACGACGGCGCTAAAGAGCAGTACTTC.

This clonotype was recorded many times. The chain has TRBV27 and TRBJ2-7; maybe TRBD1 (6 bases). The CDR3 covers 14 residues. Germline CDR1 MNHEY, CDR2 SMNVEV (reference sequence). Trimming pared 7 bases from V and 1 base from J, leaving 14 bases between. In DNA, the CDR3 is TGTGCCAGCACTTCTTGGACAGATTCCTACGAGCAGTACTTC. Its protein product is CASTSWTDSYEQYF.

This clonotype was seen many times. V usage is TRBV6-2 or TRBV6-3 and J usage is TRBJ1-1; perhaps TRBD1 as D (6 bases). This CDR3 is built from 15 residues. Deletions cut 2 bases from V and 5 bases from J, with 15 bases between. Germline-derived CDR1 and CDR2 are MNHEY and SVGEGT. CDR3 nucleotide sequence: TGTGCCAGCAGTTACGAGTTGGGGGGGCGAACTGAAGCTTTCTTT. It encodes CASSYELGGRTEAFF.

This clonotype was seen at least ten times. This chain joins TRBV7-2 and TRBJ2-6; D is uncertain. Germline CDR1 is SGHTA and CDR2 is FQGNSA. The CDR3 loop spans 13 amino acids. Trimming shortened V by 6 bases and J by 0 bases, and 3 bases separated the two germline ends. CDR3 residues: CASRHSGANVLTF. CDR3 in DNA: TGTGCCAGCAGACACTCTGGGGCCAACGTCCTGACTTTC.

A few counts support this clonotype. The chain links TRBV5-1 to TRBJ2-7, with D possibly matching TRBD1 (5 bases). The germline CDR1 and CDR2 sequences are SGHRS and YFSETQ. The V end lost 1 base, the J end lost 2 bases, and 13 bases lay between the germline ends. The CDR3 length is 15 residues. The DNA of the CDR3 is TGCGCCAGCAGCTTGCTCCAGGGTCTCACCTACGAGCAGTACTTC. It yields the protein CASSLLQGLTYEQYF.

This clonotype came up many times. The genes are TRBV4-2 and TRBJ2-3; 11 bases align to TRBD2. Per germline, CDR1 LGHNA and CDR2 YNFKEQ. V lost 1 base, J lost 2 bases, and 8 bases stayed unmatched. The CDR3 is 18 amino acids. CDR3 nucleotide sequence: TGTGCCAGCAGCCAAGGCCAACTAGCGGGAGCGGCCACAGATACGCAGTATTTT. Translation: CASSQGQLAGAATDTQYF.

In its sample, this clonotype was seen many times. CDR3 in DNA: TGCGCCAGCAGCTTGGAGAATTTCCAAGAGACCCAGTACTTC. It yields the protein CASSLENFQETQYF. The rearrangement links TRBV5-1 to TRBJ2-5; D gene unclear. The CDR3 has 14 amino acids. Trimming removed 0 bases at V and 1 base at J, with 7 bases between. Looked up from germline, CDR1 is SGHRS and CDR2 is YFSETQ. Full variable domain (missing parts from reference TRBV5-1 and TRBJ2-5): KAGVTQTPRYLIKTRGQQVTLSCSPISGHRSVSWYQQTPGQGLQFLFEYFSETQRNKGNFPGRFSGRQFSNSRSEMNVSTLELGDSALYLCASSLENFQETQYFGPGTRLLVL.

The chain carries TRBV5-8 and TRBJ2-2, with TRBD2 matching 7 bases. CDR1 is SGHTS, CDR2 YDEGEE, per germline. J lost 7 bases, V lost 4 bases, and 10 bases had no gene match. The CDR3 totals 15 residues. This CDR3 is CASSRTSGGSGELFF. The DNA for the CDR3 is TGTGCCAGCAGCCGGACTAGTGGAGGGAGCGGGGAGCTGTTTTTT.

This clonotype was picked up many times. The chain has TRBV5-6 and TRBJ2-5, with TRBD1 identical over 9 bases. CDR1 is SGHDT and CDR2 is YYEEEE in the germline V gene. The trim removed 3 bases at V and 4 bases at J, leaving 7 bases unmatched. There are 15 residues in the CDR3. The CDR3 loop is CASSYGTGSTETQYF. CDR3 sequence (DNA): TGTGCCAGCAGCTACGGGACAGGGTCCACAGAGACCCAGTACTTC.

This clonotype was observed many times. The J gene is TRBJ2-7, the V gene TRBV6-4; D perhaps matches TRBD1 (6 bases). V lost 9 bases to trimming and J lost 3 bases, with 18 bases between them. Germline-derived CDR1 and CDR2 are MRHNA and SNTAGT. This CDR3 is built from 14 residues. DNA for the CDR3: TGTGCCAGATATCCGGGACAAGTCCTCTACGAGCAGTACTTC. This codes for CARYPGQVLYEQYF.

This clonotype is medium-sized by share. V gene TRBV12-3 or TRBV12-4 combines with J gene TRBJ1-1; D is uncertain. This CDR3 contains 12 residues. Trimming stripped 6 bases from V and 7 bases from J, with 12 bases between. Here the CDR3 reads CASSSDFGEAFF. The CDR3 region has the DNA TGTGCCAGCAGCTCTGATTTTGGTGAAGCTTTCTTT.

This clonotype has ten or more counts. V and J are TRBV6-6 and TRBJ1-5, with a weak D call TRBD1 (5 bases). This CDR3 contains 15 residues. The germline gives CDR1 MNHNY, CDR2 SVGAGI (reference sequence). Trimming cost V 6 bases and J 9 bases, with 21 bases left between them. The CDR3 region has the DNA TGTGCCAGCAGCCTAAACCCGACAGTTGTTGGGCCCCAGCATTTT. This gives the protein CASSLNPTVVGPQHF.

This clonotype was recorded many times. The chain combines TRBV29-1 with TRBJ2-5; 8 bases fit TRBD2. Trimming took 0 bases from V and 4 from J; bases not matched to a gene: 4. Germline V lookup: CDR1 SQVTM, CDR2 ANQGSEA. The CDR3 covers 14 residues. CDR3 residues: CSVEEVAGRETQYF. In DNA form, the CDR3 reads TGCAGCGTTGAAGAAGTAGCGGGAAGAGAGACCCAGTACTTC.

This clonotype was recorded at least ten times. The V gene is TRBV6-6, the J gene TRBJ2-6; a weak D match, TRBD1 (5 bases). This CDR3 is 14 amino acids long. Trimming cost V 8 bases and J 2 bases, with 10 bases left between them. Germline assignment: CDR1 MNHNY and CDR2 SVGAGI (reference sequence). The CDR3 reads CASGQITGANVLTF. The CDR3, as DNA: TGTGCCAGCGGACAAATAACTGGGGCCAACGTCCTGACTTTC.

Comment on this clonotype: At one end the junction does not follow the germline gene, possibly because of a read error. CDR3 bases: TGTGCCGGCAGCGTTGCTGTTCAAGAGACCCAGTACTTC. This sequence encodes CAGSVAVQETQYF. The chain uses TRBV9 and TRBJ2-5; no definite D call. The CDR3 covers 13 residues. Germline CDR1 SGDLS, CDR2 YYNGEE.

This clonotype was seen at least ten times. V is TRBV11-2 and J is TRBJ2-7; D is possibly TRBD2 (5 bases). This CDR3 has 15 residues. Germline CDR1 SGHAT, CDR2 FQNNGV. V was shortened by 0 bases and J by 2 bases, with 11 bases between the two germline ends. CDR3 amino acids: CASSLDPGRAYEQYF. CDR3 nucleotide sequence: TGTGCCAGCAGCTTAGATCCTGGGCGGGCCTACGAGCAGTACTTC.

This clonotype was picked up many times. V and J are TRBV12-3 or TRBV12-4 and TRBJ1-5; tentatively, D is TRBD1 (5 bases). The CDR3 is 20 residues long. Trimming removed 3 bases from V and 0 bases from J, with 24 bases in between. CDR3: CASSLGRGPHSSYSNQPQHF. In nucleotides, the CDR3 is TGTGCCAGCAGTTTGGGGAGGGGCCCTCACTCGTCTTATAGCAATCAGCCCCAGCATTTT.

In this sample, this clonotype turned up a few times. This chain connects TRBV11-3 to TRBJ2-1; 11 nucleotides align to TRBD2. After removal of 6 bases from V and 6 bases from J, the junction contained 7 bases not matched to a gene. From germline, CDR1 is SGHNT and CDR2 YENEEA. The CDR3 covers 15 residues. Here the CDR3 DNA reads TGTGCCAGCAGTCGACTAGCGGGACCCCGCAATGAGCAGTTCTTC. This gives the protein CASSRLAGPRNEQFF.

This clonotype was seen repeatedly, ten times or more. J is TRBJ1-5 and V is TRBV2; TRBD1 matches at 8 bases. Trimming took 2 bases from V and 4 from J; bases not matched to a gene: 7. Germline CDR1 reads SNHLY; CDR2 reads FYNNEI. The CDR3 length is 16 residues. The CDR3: CASSERATGANQPQHF. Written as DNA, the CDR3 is TGTGCCAGCAGTGAAAGAGCGACAGGGGCTAATCAGCCCCAGCATTTT.